This T cell receptor (beta chain) was recovered during a study of T cell changes during pregnancy in multiple sclerosis (dated by TCRdb to the late 2010s). Background on the whole study: The study examined how the T cell repertoire changed over the course of pregnancy in women with multiple sclerosis.

V is cut back by 2 bases and J by 2 bases, with 7 bases in the junction unmatched. According to the germline V gene, CDR1 reads SGHTA and CDR2 reads FQGTGA. The CDR3 runs 17 amino acids, cysteine and phenylalanine included. The sequence is cut down to CDR3 DNA, 51 bases in frame from base 1. Libraries were prepared through the immunoSEQ multiplex PCR assay. What TCRdb holds here is the immuneACCESS table cut down to in-frame rearrangements. Part of the clones is not present; checked against another copy, under half of the missing clones reflect an unresolved V gene, and the others are unexplained. For this sample there are 40,000 to 50,000 clones; 75% to 90% appear just once. Approximately 1.1% of the sample is in the top ten clones. Notes on this clone: There is no known antigen for this receptor. Base qualities are not provided; no much larger clone lies one nucleotide away.

The starting material was CD4+ T cells from peripheral blood mononuclear cells, obtained in the first trimester of pregnancy. The receptor's source is a female donor with multiple sclerosis, enrolled in a pregnancy study. The rearrangement combines TRBV7-3 with TRBJ2-7; 12 of the junction bases match TRBD2. At the DNA level, the sequence is TGTGCCAGCAGCTTAGCGGGGACTAGCGGGTTCCCCTACGAGCAGTACTTC. Its translation reads: CASSLAGTSGFPYEQYF.